Listed below are T cell receptor beta chains from one sample, sequenced in a study of T-cell memory formation after mild COVID-19. MiXCR was run by TCRdb on the 5' RACE reads, yielding one entry per CDR3 protein. The sample includes 530,000 or so distinct CDR3 sequences, around 16% seen only once; the top ten take roughly 7.7%. Material for sequencing was PBMCs or a T cell subset sorted from them (not recorded which). These TCRs come from an adult woman who had mild COVID-19 (a few samples of this study predate the infection). Cell type and time point are not known. The CDR3 runs from the conserved cysteine through the conserved F or W. D genes are given only for firm matches. Clone sizes are given selectively: once, few, many, or a class where the clone is expanded.

>NA|TRBJ2-2|few|TRBV6-5
TGTGCCAGCAGTTCCTCTAGCTTCTCCGGGGAGCTGTTTTTT
CASSSSSFSGELFF
>NA|TRBJ1-1|once|TRBV19
TGTGCCAGTAGAGCGATGAACACTGAAGCTTTCTTT
CASRAMNTEAFF
>TRBD1|TRBJ2-3|NA|TRBV30
TGTGCCTGTCTACAGGGGACAGATACGCAGTATTTT
CACLQGTDTQYF
>TRBD2|TRBJ2-1|NA|TRBV7-7
TGTGCTAGCAGCCAAAAACCCTGGTCGGGGGGACTCAATGAGCAGTTCTTC
CASSQKPWSGGLNEQFF
>NA|TRBJ2-5|NA|TRBV7-2
TGTGCCAGCAGCTCCCTAGCTATCGAGACCCAGTACTTC
CASSSLAIETQYF
>NA|TRBJ2-2|few|TRBV5-4
TGTGCCAGCAGCTTGCCCCGTTCAGTAAACACCGGGGAGCTGTTTTTT
CASSLPRSVNTGELFF
>TRBD2|TRBJ2-1|NA|TRBV6-1
TGTGCCAGCAGATCGAGTGCGGGGGGCCCGTACGAGCAGTTCTTC
CASRSSAGGPYEQFF
>TRBD2|TRBJ2-1|few|TRBV12-3/TRBV12-4
TGTGCCGCGCTACGAGCGGGGGCCAGCTCCTACAATGAGCAGTTCTTC
CAALRAGASSYNEQFF
>TRBD1|TRBJ1-4|NA|TRBV4-1
TGCGCCAGCAGCCGAGACAGGGGGACGAATGAAAAACTGTTTTTT
CASSRDRGTNEKLFF
>TRBD1|TRBJ1-6|many|TRBV30
TGTGCCTGGAGTAACCGGGACAGGGGAGATTCACCCCTCCACTTT
CAWSNRDRGDSPLHF
>NA|TRBJ2-4|NA|TRBV29-1
TGCAGCGTTCAGGGGGGGGCCTGGGACATTCAGTACTTC
CSVQGGAWDIQYF
>TRBD2|TRBJ2-1|NA|TRBV20-1
TGCAGTGCTAGAGATCTTTGGCGGGGGATGATGAATGAGCAGTTCTTC
CSARDLWRGMMNEQFF
>TRBD2|TRBJ2-1|few|TRBV7-6
TGTGCCAGCAGCTTATCAAGACTAGCGGGAGTATCCTCCTACAATGAGCAGTTCTTC
CASSLSRLAGVSSYNEQFF
>NA|TRBJ2-1|NA|TRBV4-1
TGCGCCAGCAGCCACCCGGGGCGGGCAGACGAGCAGTTCTTC
CASSHPGRADEQFF
>TRBD2|TRBJ2-3|many|TRBV4-1
TGCGCCAGCAGCCACGGGACTAACACAGATACGCAGTATTTT
CASSHGTNTDTQYF
>NA|TRBJ2-3|NA|TRBV7-3
TGTGCCAGCAGCCGAACCTCCGAGGGGAGGAATACAGATACGCAGTATTTT
CASSRTSEGRNTDTQYF
>TRBD1|TRBJ2-2|NA|TRBV5-1
TGCGCCAGCAGCCCGGGGACAGGGGGTATCGGGGAGCTGTTTTTT
CASSPGTGGIGELFF
>NA|TRBJ2-7|NA|TRBV7-3
TGTGCCAGCAGCTCCCTAGCGCTATACGAGCAGTACTTC
CASSSLALYEQYF
>NA|TRBJ1-1|few|TRBV20-1
TGCAGTGCTAGAGTCGGGTTTAATACTGAAGCTTTCTTT
CSARVGFNTEAFF
>NA|TRBJ1-5|NA|TRBV18
TGTGCCAGCTCACCAGGGCTTAGCAATCAGCCCCAGCATTTT
CASSPGLSNQPQHF
>TRBD2|TRBJ2-1|NA|TRBV6-2/TRBV6-3
TGTGCCAGCAGTTACGCGGGGGGCCGGTATGAGCAGTTCTTC
CASSYAGGRYEQFF
>TRBD2|TRBJ2-3|many|TRBV7-2
TGTGCCAGCAGCTTTACGGGGGGGGCAGATACGCAGTATTTT
CASSFTGGADTQYF
>TRBD1|TRBJ1-1|many|TRBV5-1
TGCGCCAGCAGCTTGCTCCCGGGACAGGGCACTGAAGCTTTCTTT
CASSLLPGQGTEAFF
>TRBD1|TRBJ1-2|NA|TRBV12-3/TRBV12-4
TGTGCCAGCAGTTCCACAGGGGTCCCAAACTATGGCTACACCTTC
CASSSTGVPNYGYTF
>TRBD2|TRBJ2-1|few|TRBV12-3/TRBV12-4
TGTGCCAGCAGAGTAAGCGGGAGCTCCTACAATGAGCAGTTCTTC
CASRVSGSSYNEQFF
>TRBD1|TRBJ2-3|NA|TRBV5-6
TGTGCCAGCAGCTCGCACAGGGGGCGAACAGATACGCAGTATTTT
CASSSHRGRTDTQYF
>TRBD1|TRBJ2-4|NA|TRBV16
TGTGCCAGCAGCCACGGCTCCGTCCGGGACAGCCTAAACATTCAGTACTTC
CASSHGSVRDSLNIQYF
>NA|TRBJ1-4|NA|TRBV6-1
TGTGCCAGCACTTACTCCGGGGTAGATGAAAAACTGTTTTTT
CASTYSGVDEKLFF
>TRBD2|TRBJ2-1|few|TRBV15
TGTGCCACCAGCAGAGACCCGGGACTAGCGGGGTATGAGCAGTTCTTC
CATSRDPGLAGYEQFF
>NA|TRBJ2-5|many|TRBV5-1
TGCGCCAGCAGCTCGTACCAAGAGACCCAGTACTTC
CASSSYQETQYF
>NA|TRBJ2-1|NA|TRBV7-7
TGTGCTAGCAGCTCCCAACAGGGTTCAATTGAGCAGTTCTTC
CASSSQQGSIEQFF
>NA|TRBJ2-1|NA|TRBV2
TGTGCCAGCAGTGACCCAGATCGCAGCTACAATGAGCAGTTCTTC
CASSDPDRSYNEQFF
>NA|TRBJ2-5|few|TRBV20-1
TGCAGTGCTAAGTCGGAGGCTAGCCCCCGTCAATTGGAAGAGACCCAGTACTTC
CSAKSEASPRQLEETQYF
>TRBD1|TRBJ1-1|NA|TRBV15
TGTGCCACCAGCAGAGTGTTAAACAGGGGGACTGAAGCTTTCTTT
CATSRVLNRGTEAFF
>NA|TRBJ2-3|few|TRBV5-6
TGTGCCAGCAGCCCCTCAGGGAAGGTTGTGGCAGATACGCAGTATTTT
CASSPSGKVVADTQYF
>NA|TRBJ2-5|NA|TRBV30
TGTGCCTGGAGGGGAAAGGGGGGGCCGGACCAAGAGACCCAGTACTTC
CAWRGKGGPDQETQYF
>TRBD2|TRBJ2-5|few|TRBV11-2
TGTGCCAGCAGGAAATGGGGACGACTAGCGGGTGGGGAGACCCAGTACTTC
CASRKWGRLAGGETQYF
>NA|TRBJ1-2|NA|TRBV6-5
TGTGCCAGCAGTTACTCGAGGACCTTAGATAGCCCCACCTTC
CASSYSRTLDSPTF
>NA|TRBJ2-1|few|TRBV3-1
TGTGCCAGCAGCCAAGCCGATCAGGGCATCCATGAGCAGTTCTTC
CASSQADQGIHEQFF
>NA|TRBJ1-1|few|TRBV6-5
TGTGCCAGCAGTCGTCCTTTGAACACTGAAGCTTTCTTT
CASSRPLNTEAFF
>NA|TRBJ2-3|many|TRBV12-3/TRBV12-4
TGTGCCAGCAGTGCAAGGGGGGGCACAGATACGCAGTATTTT
CASSARGGTDTQYF
>TRBD1|TRBJ2-7|few|TRBV6-6
TGTGCCAGCAGTTCTTGGACAGGGGACTACGAGCAGTACTTC
CASSSWTGDYEQYF
>NA|TRBJ1-1|NA|TRBV27
TGTGCCAGCAGCGTGGACACCTTGAACACTGAAGCTTTCTTT
CASSVDTLNTEAFF
>TRBD1|TRBJ2-2|NA|TRBV5-5
TGTGCCAGCACCGAAGACAGGGGGCGGATCACCGGGGAGCTGTTTTTT
CASTEDRGRITGELFF
>NA|TRBJ1-3|few|TRBV4-3
TGCGCCAGCAGCCAAGGGCGGGGGGCAAGTACTGGAAACACCATATATTTT
CASSQGRGASTGNTIYF
>NA|TRBJ2-2|few|TRBV18
TGTGCCAGCTCCGGGACTCGGATCGGGGAGCTGTTTTTT
CASSGTRIGELFF
>TRBD1|TRBJ2-7|few|TRBV10-3
TGTGCCATCAGTGAGCCGAGACAGGGGAACGAGCAGTACTTC
CAISEPRQGNEQYF
>TRBD1|TRBJ1-1|many|TRBV4-1
TGCGCCAGCAGCCACGTTTCGACAGGGGGCTTGGGAATGAACACTGAAGCTTTCTTT
CASSHVSTGGLGMNTEAFF
>NA|TRBJ2-3|NA|TRBV18
TGTGCCAGCTCAGGGCCTGCCGCAGATACGCAGTATTTT
CASSGPAADTQYF
>TRBD1|TRBJ1-2|few|TRBV7-2
TGTGCCAGCAGCCCCGGACAGGGATGGAACTATGGCTACACCTTC
CASSPGQGWNYGYTF
>TRBD1|TRBJ2-1|NA|TRBV3-1
TGTGCCAGCAGCCAAGATCGGGGACAGTACAATGAGCAGTTCTTC
CASSQDRGQYNEQFF
>NA|TRBJ2-1|few|TRBV12-3/TRBV12-4
TGTGCCAGCAGTTTAGCCGCCTCCGTTAGCTCCTACAATGAGCAGTTCTTC
CASSLAASVSSYNEQFF
>NA|TRBJ2-1|NA|TRBV19
TGTGCCACACAGAATTGGAGGGATTCCTACAATGAGCAGTTCTTC
CATQNWRDSYNEQFF
>NA|TRBJ2-1|NA|TRBV29-1
TGCAGCGGCGGCGGGGTCTCCTACAATGAGCAGTTCTTC
CSGGGVSYNEQFF
>TRBD2|TRBJ2-1|few|TRBV7-3
TGTGCCAGCAGCTCAGAGGCTAGCGGGGGGAATGAGCAGTTCTTC
CASSSEASGGNEQFF
>NA|TRBJ2-3|few|TRBV20-1
TGCAGTGCTAGAGATCTTTACGGACAGACACCCACAGATACGCAGTATTTT
CSARDLYGQTPTDTQYF